This TCR beta chain originates from a study of blood T cell repertoires in COVID-19. As for the study in general: Acute and convalescent COVID-19 specimens originated in the United States, Italy and Spain. PBMCs, B-cell-depleted T cells, or T cells were the source of the cDNA or gDNA that made up the material.

How the authors handled the data: For nucleated cells, counts were estimated from reference gene primer amplification. Assay used: immunoSEQ multiplex PCR; TCRdb lists only in-frame clones, some missing. The D gene and trimming were derived from the DNA, and the V and J assignments and clone size from that table. The profile covers approximately 500,000 clones, with 85% to 90% appearing a single time and roughly 7.3% taken by the ten largest. The germline gives CDR1 SGHTA, CDR2 FQGNSA. V was pared by 5 bases and J by 2 bases, with 3 bases between. The CDR3 loop spans 11 amino acids. The receptor comes from a woman between 50 and 59 years old with COVID-19, enrolled during active disease. This chain links TRBV7-2 with TRBJ2-5; D gene unclear. The sequenced sample was peripheral blood. CDR3: CASSQQETQYF. The CDR3 nucleotides read TGTGCCAGCAGCCAACAAGAGACCCAGTACTTC.